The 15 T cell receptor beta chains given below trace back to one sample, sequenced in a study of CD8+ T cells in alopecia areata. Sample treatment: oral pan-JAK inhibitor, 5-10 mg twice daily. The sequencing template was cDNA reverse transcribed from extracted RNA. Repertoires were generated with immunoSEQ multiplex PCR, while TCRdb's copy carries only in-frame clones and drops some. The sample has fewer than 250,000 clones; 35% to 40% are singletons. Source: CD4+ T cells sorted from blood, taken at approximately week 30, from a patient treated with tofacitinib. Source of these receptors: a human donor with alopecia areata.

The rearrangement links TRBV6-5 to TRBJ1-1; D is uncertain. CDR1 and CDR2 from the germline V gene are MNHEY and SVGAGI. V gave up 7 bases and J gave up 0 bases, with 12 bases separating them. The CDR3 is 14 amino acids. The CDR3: CASTSTYLNTEAFF. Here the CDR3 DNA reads TGTGCCAGCACTTCTACCTATTTGAACACTGAAGCTTTCTTT.

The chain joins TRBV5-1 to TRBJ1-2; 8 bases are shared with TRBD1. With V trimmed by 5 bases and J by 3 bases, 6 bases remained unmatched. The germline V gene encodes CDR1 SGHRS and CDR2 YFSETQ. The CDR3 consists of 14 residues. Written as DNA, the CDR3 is TGCGCCAGCAGGGAGACAGGGGACGACTATGGCTACACCTTC. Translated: CASRETGDDYGYTF.

The CDR3 DNA sequence: TGTGCCAGCTACCGCTTTGGTAGCGGGAGGGCCAACACCGGGGAGCTGTTTTTT. Translating gives CASYRFGSGRANTGELFF. The rearrangement links TRBV13 to TRBJ2-2, with 11 bases lining up with TRBD2. The V segment lost 8 bases and the J segment 2 bases; nucleotides outside the gene matches: 13. Germline CDR1 PRHDT, CDR2 FYEKMQ (reference sequence). This CDR3 spans 18 amino acids. The complete variable domain, with remaining parts taken from reference TRBV13 and TRBJ2-2, reads AAGVIQSPRHLIKEKRETATLKCYPIPRHDTVYWYQQGPGQDPQFLISFYEKMQSDKGSIPDRFSAQQFSDYHSELNMSSLELGDSALYFCASYRFGSGRANTGELFFGEGSRLTVL.

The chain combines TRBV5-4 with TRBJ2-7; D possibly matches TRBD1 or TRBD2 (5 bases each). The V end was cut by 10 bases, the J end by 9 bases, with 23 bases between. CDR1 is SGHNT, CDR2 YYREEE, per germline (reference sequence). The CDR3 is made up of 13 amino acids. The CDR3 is CAAGASPSDGQYF. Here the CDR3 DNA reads TGTGCCGCTGGGGCTAGCCCCTCCGATGGGCAGTACTTC.

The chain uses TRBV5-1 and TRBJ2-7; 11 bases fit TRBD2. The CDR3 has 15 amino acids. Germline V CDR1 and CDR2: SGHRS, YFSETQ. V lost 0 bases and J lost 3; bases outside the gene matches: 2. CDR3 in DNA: TGCGCCAGCAGCTTGGAGGGACTAGCGGACTACGAGCAGTACTTC. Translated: CASSLEGLADYEQYF.

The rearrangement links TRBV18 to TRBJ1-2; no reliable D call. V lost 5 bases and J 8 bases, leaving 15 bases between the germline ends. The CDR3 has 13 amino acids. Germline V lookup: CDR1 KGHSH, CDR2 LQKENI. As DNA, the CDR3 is TGTGCCAGCTCAGTCCGGGTGACGGACGGCTACACCTTC. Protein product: CASSVRVTDGYTF.

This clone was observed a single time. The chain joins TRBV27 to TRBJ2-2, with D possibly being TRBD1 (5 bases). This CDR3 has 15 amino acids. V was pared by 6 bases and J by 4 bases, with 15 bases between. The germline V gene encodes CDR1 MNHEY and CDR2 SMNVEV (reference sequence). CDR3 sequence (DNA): TGTGCCAGCAGCTTTGGAAGGGGCGGCACCGGGGAGCTGTTTTTT. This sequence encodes CASSFGRGGTGELFF.

CDR3 protein: CSVTQGNLNTEAFF. CDR3 nucleotides: TGCAGCGTTACCCAAGGGAACCTGAACACTGAAGCTTTCTTT. The chain uses TRBV29-1 and TRBJ1-1; no reliable D call. This CDR3 spans 14 amino acids. Looked up from germline, CDR1 is SQVTM and CDR2 is ANQGSEA. Trimming stripped 5 bases from V and 0 bases from J, with 13 bases between.

CDR3 region: CASSLTGTTYNEQFF. Written as DNA, the CDR3 is TGTGCCAGCTCACTTACCGGGACAACCTACAATGAGCAGTTCTTC. The rearrangement joins TRBV18 to TRBJ2-1, with D perhaps matching TRBD1 (6 bases). This CDR3 spans 15 amino acids. The V gene's germline CDR1 is KGHSH and CDR2 LQKENI. Trimming took 4 bases from V and 2 from J, leaving 12 bases between them.

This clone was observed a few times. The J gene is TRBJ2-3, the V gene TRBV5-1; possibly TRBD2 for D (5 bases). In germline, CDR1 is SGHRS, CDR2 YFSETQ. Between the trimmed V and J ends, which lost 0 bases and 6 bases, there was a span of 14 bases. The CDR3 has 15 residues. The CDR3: CASSLEGSAADTQYF. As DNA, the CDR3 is TGCGCCAGCAGCTTGGAAGGGAGCGCGGCCGATACGCAGTATTTT.

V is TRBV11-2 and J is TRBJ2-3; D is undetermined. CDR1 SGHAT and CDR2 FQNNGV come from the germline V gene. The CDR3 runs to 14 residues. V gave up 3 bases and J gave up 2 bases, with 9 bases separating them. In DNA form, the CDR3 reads TGTGCCAGCAGCTTCAACGGAATCACAGATACGCAGTATTTT. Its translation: CASSFNGITDTQYF.

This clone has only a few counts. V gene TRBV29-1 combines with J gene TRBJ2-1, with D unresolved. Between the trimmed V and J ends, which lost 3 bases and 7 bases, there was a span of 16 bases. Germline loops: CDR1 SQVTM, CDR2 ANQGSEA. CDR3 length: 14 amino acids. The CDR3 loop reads CSVESPETINEQFF. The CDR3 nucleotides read TGCAGCGTTGAGTCCCCAGAAACAATAAATGAGCAGTTCTTC.

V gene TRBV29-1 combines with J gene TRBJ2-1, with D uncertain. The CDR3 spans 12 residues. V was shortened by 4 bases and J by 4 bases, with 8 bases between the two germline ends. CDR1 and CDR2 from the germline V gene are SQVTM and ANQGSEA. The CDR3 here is CSVGQIYNEQFF. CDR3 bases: TGCAGCGTTGGGCAGATATACAATGAGCAGTTCTTC.

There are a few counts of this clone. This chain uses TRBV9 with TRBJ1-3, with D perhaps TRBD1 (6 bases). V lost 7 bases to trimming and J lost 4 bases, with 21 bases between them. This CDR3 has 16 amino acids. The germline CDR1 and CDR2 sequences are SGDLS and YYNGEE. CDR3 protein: CASAQMIAGDGNTIYF. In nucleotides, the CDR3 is TGTGCCAGCGCTCAAATGATTGCAGGGGACGGAAACACCATATATTTT.

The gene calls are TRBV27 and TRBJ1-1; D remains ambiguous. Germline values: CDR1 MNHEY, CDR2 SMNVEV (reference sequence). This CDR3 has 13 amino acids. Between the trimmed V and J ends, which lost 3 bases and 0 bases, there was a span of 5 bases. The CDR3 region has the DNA TGTGCCAGCAGTTTGACACTGAACACTGAAGCTTTCTTT. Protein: CASSLTLNTEAFF.